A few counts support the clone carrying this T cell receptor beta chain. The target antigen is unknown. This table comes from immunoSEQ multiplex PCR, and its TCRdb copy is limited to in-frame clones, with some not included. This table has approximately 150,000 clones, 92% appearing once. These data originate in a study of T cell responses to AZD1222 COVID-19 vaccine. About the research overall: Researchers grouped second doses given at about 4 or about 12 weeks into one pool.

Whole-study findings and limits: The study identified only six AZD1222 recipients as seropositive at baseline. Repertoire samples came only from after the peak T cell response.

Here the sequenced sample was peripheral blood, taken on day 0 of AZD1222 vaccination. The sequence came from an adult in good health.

The chain's CDR3 is CASSHLQEQYF. DNA of the CDR3: TGTGCCAGCAGCCACCTTCAAGAGCAGTACTTC. The V and J genes are TRBV3-1 (or the pseudogene TRBV3-2) and TRBJ2-7; no clear D. From germline, CDR1 is LGHDT and CDR2 YNNKEL (reference sequence). The CDR3 length is 11 residues. Trimming took 3 bases from V and 7 from J, leaving 7 bases between them.